This T cell receptor beta chain was obtained from a study of response to subunit inactivated influenza vaccine. Overall study findings and caveats: With each seasonal influenza vaccination, the authors suggested, few new T cells are recruited.

In this sample, this clonotype turned up many times. Its antigen remains unknown. Germline V gene data show CDR1 as DFQATT and CDR2 as SNEGSKA (reference sequence). CDR3 size: 15 residues. V lost 0 bases to trimming and J lost 6 bases, with 18 bases between them. TCRdb recomputed calls from the RT-PCR reads with MiXCR, one row per CDR3 protein. Here the sample spans over 150,000 distinct CDR3 sequences, approximately 11% being singletons. The specimen comprised non-naive T cells sorted from PBMCs, sampled roughly 45 days after vaccination. The chain links TRBV20-1 to TRBJ2-7, with TRBD2 as a possible D gene (6 bases). The clonotype was recovered from a man aged 45-60 years who received an inactivated influenza vaccine. Here the CDR3 DNA reads TGCAGTGCTAGAGATTCCAGCGGGTACGCGGGCGAGCAGTACTTC. Amino acids: CSARDSSGYAGEQYF.